These 29 T cell receptor beta chains originate from one sample sequenced in a study of cytomegalovirus exposure and HLA in healthy donors. Sequenced by immunoSEQ multiplex PCR; TCRdb stores in-frame clones only, minus some. This table has around 45,000 clones, roughly 90% appearing once. What was sequenced was PBMCs. The receptors derive from a man between 18 and 35 years old in good health and CMV-seronegative.

The rearrangement uses TRBV11-3 and TRBJ2-1; 7 nucleotides agree with TRBD2. The CDR3 covers 13 residues. Per germline, CDR1 SGHNT and CDR2 YENEEA. With V trimmed by 4 bases and J by 6 bases, 3 bases remained unmatched. The CDR3 spells CASSSLAANEQFF. CDR3 in DNA: TGTGCCAGCAGCTCTCTAGCGGCCAATGAGCAGTTCTTC.

This chain joins TRBV7-2 and TRBJ1-6; no clear D gene. This CDR3 comprises 15 residues. Trimming left V 1 base short and J 5 bases short, with 9 bases between. CDR1 and CDR2 from the germline V gene are SGHTA and FQGNSA. The CDR3 nucleotides are TGTGCCAGCAGCTTAGTCTTCGGGGATAATTCACCCCTCCACTTT. It encodes CASSLVFGDNSPLHF.

This clone was seen once. The J gene is TRBJ1-1, the V gene TRBV4-1; unclear D gene. Trimming pared 1 base from V and 5 bases from J, leaving 14 bases between. The germline gives CDR1 MGHRA, CDR2 YSYEKL. CDR3 length equals 15 residues. This chain's CDR3 is CASSQVGVVETEAFF. CDR3 sequence (DNA): TGCGCCAGCAGCCAAGTCGGGGTTGTAGAAACTGAAGCTTTCTTT.

V is TRBV21-1 and J is TRBJ2-2; the table's D call, TRBD1, was not checked against the DNA. TRBV21-1 is termed a pseudogene. The CDR3 consists of 15 residues. The CDR3, as DNA: TGTGCCAGCAGCAAAGCGCACAGGCGGCACGGGGAGCTGTTTTTT. Encoded protein: CASSKAHRRHGELFF.

This clone was seen once. As DNA, the CDR3 is TGTGCCAGCAGCTTAAGCACTAGCGCAGATACGCAGTATTTT. Protein: CASSLSTSADTQYF. The chain has TRBV7-9 and TRBJ2-3, with TRBD2 matching over 7 bases. V lost 2 bases to trimming and J lost 4 bases; unmatched junction nucleotides: 3. This CDR3 is 14 amino acids long. Germline V lookup: CDR1 SEHNR, CDR2 FQNEAQ (reference sequence).

This clone was counted a few times. This chain uses TRBV5-5 with TRBJ2-7; 9 positions agree with TRBD2. Trimming took 0 bases from V and 2 from J; bases not matched to a gene: 3. CDR3 size: 15 residues. Germline V gene sequence: CDR1 SGHKS, CDR2 YYEKEE (reference sequence). CDR3 region: CASSLELAGPYEQYF. For the CDR3, the DNA is TGTGCCAGCAGCTTGGAACTAGCGGGCCCCTACGAGCAGTACTTC. The full variable domain, in which reference TRBV5-5 and TRBJ2-7 provide the parts outside the CDR3, is DAGVTQSPTHLIKTRGQQVTLRCSPISGHKSVSWYQQVLGQGPQFIFQYYEKEERGRGNFPDRFSARQFPNYSSELNVNALLLGDSALYLCASSLELAGPYEQYFGPGTRLTVT.

This chain connects TRBV7-2 to TRBJ1-3; a weak D match, TRBD1 (5 bases). The V gene lost 5 bases and the J gene lost 2 bases, with 13 bases spanning the gap. Germline V gene sequence: CDR1 SGHTA, CDR2 FQGNSA. CDR3 length: 15 amino acids. The CDR3 region has the DNA TGTGCCAGCAGCCCAGGGAGGGCAGCTGGAAACACCATATATTTT. The encoded protein is CASSPGRAAGNTIYF.

CDR3 sequence reads: CASSSQAGDGIEQFF. The CDR3 bases are TGTGCCAGCAGCAGCCAGGCGGGAGATGGTATTGAGCAGTTCTTC. This chain uses TRBV9 with TRBJ2-1, with 7 positions matching TRBD2. Germline values: CDR1 SGDLS, CDR2 YYNGEE. This CDR3 is 15 amino acids long. The ends lost 4 bases at V and 9 bases at J; junction bases unmatched: 13.

J is TRBJ2-5 and V is TRBV7-6; a weak D match, TRBD1 (5 bases). Trimming stripped 1 base from V and 5 bases from J, with 11 bases between. Germline lookup yields CDR1 SGHVS and CDR2 FNYEAQ. CDR3 length: 14 residues. This chain's CDR3 is CASSLGQPRETQYF. In DNA, the CDR3 is TGTGCCAGCAGCTTAGGACAGCCTCGGGAGACCCAGTACTTC.

This chain links TRBV12-5 with TRBJ2-7, with 9 bases lining up with TRBD1. CDR3 length equals 20 residues. Trimming at V came to 4 bases and at J to 4 bases, leaving 23 bases not matched to a gene. Germline CDR1 is LGHNT and CDR2 is FRNRAP. Here the CDR3 DNA reads TGTGCTAGTGGTTATAGGTCGCTCCTACGTGGGGACAGGGAAAGTTACGAGCAGTACTTC. This gives the protein CASGYRSLLRGDRESYEQYF. Full variable domain (rest looked up from reference TRBV12-5 and TRBJ2-7): DARVTQTPRHKVTEMGQEVTMRCQPILGHNTVFWYRQTMMQGLELLAYFRNRAPLDDSGMPKDRFSAEMPDATLATLKIQPSEPRDSAVYFCASGYRSLLRGDRESYEQYFGPGTRLTVT.

The rearrangement joins TRBV16 to TRBJ2-7, with 8 positions matching TRBD1. Per germline, CDR1 KGHSY and CDR2 FQNENV. The CDR3 spans 14 residues. V was clipped by 0 bases and J by 4 bases; unmatched bases: 2. CDR3 coding DNA: TGTGCCAGCAGCCAATCTACAGGGGGTTACGAGCAGTACTTC. Translation gives CASSQSTGGYEQYF.

The chain carries TRBV10-3 and TRBJ2-6; D possibly corresponds to TRBD2 (5 bases). Germline CDR1 is ENHRY and CDR2 is SYGVKD. The length of the CDR3 is 15 residues. V was clipped by 3 bases and J by 2 bases, with 8 bases between them. CDR3 amino acids: CAISESGTGANVLTF. The CDR3 nucleotides are TGTGCCATCAGTGAATCGGGGACTGGGGCCAACGTCCTGACTTTC.

The gene calls are TRBV6-5 and TRBJ1-1; tentatively, D is TRBD1 (6 bases). Trimming pared 8 bases from V and 4 bases from J, leaving 17 bases between. The CDR3 extends over 14 amino acids. Germline values: CDR1 MNHEY, CDR2 SVGAGI. The CDR3 here is CASRTRGGITEAFF. The CDR3, as DNA: TGTGCCAGCCGGACGAGGGGGGGTATCACTGAAGCTTTCTTT.

The CDR3 DNA is TGTGCCGGCCAGGGTGCGGGAACTGAAGCTTTCTTT. Translating gives CAGQGAGTEAFF. The genes are TRBV7-9 and TRBJ1-1; TRBD1 is a possible D gene (5 bases). Germline CDR1 is SEHNR and CDR2 is FQNEAQ (reference sequence). V lost 11 bases and J lost 5, with 15 bases in between. This CDR3 has 12 residues.

V is TRBV27 and J is TRBJ2-7; 10 bases line up with TRBD2. V lost 6 bases and J lost 4; bases outside the gene matches: 6. CDR1 and CDR2 (germline): MNHEY, SMNVEV (reference sequence). The length of the CDR3 is 14 residues. CDR3 sequence reads: CASRLLAGDYEQYF. In DNA form, the CDR3 reads TGTGCCAGCAGGTTGCTAGCGGGGGATTACGAGCAGTACTTC.

This clone was found once. The chain couples TRBV5-6 to TRBJ1-5, with a weak D call TRBD1 (5 bases). This CDR3 region has 13 residues. Germline CDR1 reads SGHDT; CDR2 reads YYEEEE. The ends were cut back, 3 bases at V and 6 bases at J, with 10 bases in the middle. DNA of the CDR3: TGTGCCAGCAGCTCTGGGGGGTTTCAGCCCCAGCATTTT. Translated, it gives CASSSGGFQPQHF.

The chain joins TRBV19 to TRBJ1-5; 8 nucleotides match TRBD1. Germline V gene sequence: CDR1 LNHDA, CDR2 SQIVND (reference sequence). V was clipped by 6 bases and J by 2 bases; unmatched bases: 6. The CDR3 totals 15 residues. The CDR3 coding sequence is TGTGCCAGTAGACGTCCGGGACAGGGCAATCAGCCCCAGCATTTT. It yields the protein CASRRPGQGNQPQHF.

This clone was seen once. V and J are TRBV6-4 and TRBJ1-2; 7 bases agree with TRBD1. Germline loops: CDR1 MRHNA, CDR2 SNTAGT. Trimming took 7 bases from V and 7 from J; bases not matched to a gene: 6. The CDR3 is 12 amino acids. In DNA, the CDR3 is TGTGCCAGCATAACGACAGGGCCTGGCTACACCTTC. It encodes CASITTGPGYTF.

This rearrangement joins TRBV7-2 to TRBJ2-1, with 12 bases lining up with TRBD2. The CDR3 consists of 17 residues. Per germline, CDR1 SGHTA and CDR2 FQGNSA. The trim removed 1 base at V and 3 bases at J, leaving 4 bases unmatched. CDR3 loop: CASSLDPSGGGYNEQFF. CDR3 nucleotides: TGTGCCAGCAGCTTAGATCCTAGCGGGGGGGGCTACAATGAGCAGTTCTTC.

The genes are TRBV28 and TRBJ2-1; 8 nucleotides align to TRBD2. The CDR3 totals 15 residues. The V segment lost 5 bases and the J segment 8 bases; nucleotides outside the gene matches: 11. Germline V gene sequence: CDR1 MDHEN, CDR2 SYDVKM. CDR3 sequence: CASSTPTGGTDEQFF. The CDR3 nucleotides are TGTGCCAGCAGTACCCCCACGGGAGGGACCGATGAGCAGTTCTTC.

The chain employs TRBV6-1 and TRBJ2-7; 10 bases fit TRBD2. The CDR3 is made up of 14 amino acids. CDR1 and CDR2 from the germline V gene are MNHNS and SASEGT. V lost 7 bases, J lost 3 bases, and 6 bases stayed unmatched. DNA of the CDR3: TGTGCCAGCAAGGCTAGCGGGGGACACTACGAGCAGTACTTC. Protein product: CASKASGGHYEQYF.

The chain uses TRBV19 and TRBJ1-2; D remains ambiguous. V lost 3 bases and J lost 0, with 11 bases in between. This CDR3 contains 15 residues. The germline V gene encodes CDR1 LNHDA and CDR2 SQIVND (reference sequence). The CDR3 DNA reads TGTGCCAGTAGTATCAGACCGGGAGCTAACTATGGCTACACCTTC. It is translated as CASSIRPGANYGYTF.

The chain recombines TRBV18 with TRBJ2-7; maybe TRBD2 (6 bases). Between the trimmed V and J ends, which lost 3 bases and 4 bases, there was a span of 16 bases. Germline V gene data show CDR1 as KGHSH and CDR2 as LQKENI. There are 15 residues in the CDR3. CDR3 amino acids: CASSPSGTSSYEQYF. In nucleotides, the CDR3 is TGTGCCAGCTCACCCTCCGGGACTTCAAGTTACGAGCAGTACTTC.

V is TRBV9 and J is TRBJ2-2, with D possibly matching TRBD2 (6 bases). Trimming removed 0 bases from V and 5 bases from J, with 17 bases in between. This CDR3 region has 17 residues. Germline CDR1 and CDR2: SGDLS and YYNGEE. The CDR3 loop reads CASSVGGGQSTTGELFF. Written as DNA, the CDR3 is TGTGCCAGCAGCGTAGGAGGAGGGCAGAGTACTACCGGGGAGCTGTTTTTT.

The chain has TRBV11-1 and TRBJ1-2; D not resolved. This CDR3 contains 14 residues. V lost 3 bases and J lost 2, with 10 bases in between. CDR1 SGHAT and CDR2 FQDESV come from the germline V gene (reference sequence). The CDR3 nucleotides are TGTGCCAGCAGCTTCTCTGGGCAGAACTATGGCTACACCTTC. Amino acids: CASSFSGQNYGYTF.

This chain joins TRBV19 and TRBJ2-3; the D gene is possibly TRBD1 (6 bases). From germline, CDR1 is LNHDA and CDR2 SQIVND (reference sequence). Trimming took off 6 bases at V and 6 bases at J, with 13 bases between the two ends. This CDR3 has 13 amino acids. CDR3 DNA: TGTGCCAGTAGCCCAACAGGGTCGGATACGCAGTATTTT. Translating gives CASSPTGSDTQYF.

This chain connects TRBV7-9 to TRBJ1-1, with D perhaps matching TRBD1 (6 bases). Trimming removed 1 base at V and 5 bases at J, with 11 bases between. CDR1 and CDR2 from the germline V gene are SEHNR and FQNEAQ (reference sequence). This CDR3 is built from 14 residues. CDR3 nucleotides: TGTGCCAGCAGCTTAGAGGGTAGGGGGACTGAAGCTTTCTTT. Amino acids: CASSLEGRGTEAFF. The full variable domain, completed using reference TRBV7-9 and TRBJ1-1, is DTGVSQNPRHKITKRGQNVTFRCDPISEHNRLYWYRQTLGQGPEFLTYFQNEAQLEKSRLLSDRFSAERPKGSFSTLEIQRTEQGDSAMYLCASSLEGRGTEAFFGQGTRLTVV.

The chain's CDR3 is CASSPQGAGGELFF. CDR3 DNA sequence: TGTGCCAGCAGTCCACAGGGGGCCGGCGGGGAGCTGTTTTTT. The V call is TRBV6-6, the J call TRBJ2-2; 9 bases agree with TRBD1. With 5 bases clipped from V and 7 bases from J, the junction kept 5 bases outside the gene matches. Germline assignment: CDR1 MNHNY and CDR2 SVGAGI (reference sequence). The CDR3 has 14 residues.

The chain combines TRBV2 with TRBJ2-1; D unclear. V shed 5 bases and J shed 1 base, with 6 bases lying between them. The CDR3 extends over 13 amino acids. The germline V gene has CDR1 SNHLY and CDR2 FYNNEI. The CDR3 protein is CASSTESYNEQFF. CDR3 in DNA: TGTGCCAGCAGTACAGAGTCCTACAATGAGCAGTTCTTC.